Below, 22 T cell receptor beta chains from the same sample are listed, as sequenced in a study of blood T cell repertoires in COVID-19. Sequenced by immunoSEQ multiplex PCR; TCRdb stores in-frame clones only, minus some. The sample records some 31,000 clones, approximately 88% being singletons. Specimen: peripheral blood. The receptor source for this set is a man aged 65 to 85 with active COVID-19.

The chain employs TRBV9 and TRBJ1-4; possible D gene TRBD1, 6 bases. The CDR3 is 13 amino acids. V was cut by 3 bases and J by 8 bases, with 11 bases left in between. Germline assignment: CDR1 SGDLS and CDR2 YYNGEE. CDR3 residues: CASSGKTGEKLFF. CDR3 nucleotide sequence: TGTGCCAGCAGCGGAAAGACAGGAGAAAAACTGTTTTTT. Together with reference TRBV9 and TRBJ1-4, the CDR3 gives the full variable domain: DSGVTQTPKHLITATGQRVTLRCSPRSGDLSVYWYQQSLDQGLQFLIQYYNGEERAKGNILERFSAQQFPDLHSELNLSSLELGDSALYFCASSGKTGEKLFFGSGTQLSVL.

The genes are TRBV13 and TRBJ1-1; 8 bases fit TRBD1. The CDR3 is 15 residues long. V lost 5 bases and J lost 0; bases outside the gene matches: 5. Germline CDR1 PRHDT, CDR2 FYEKMQ (reference sequence). The CDR3 region is CASSGNRGMNTEAFF. CDR3 coding DNA: TGTGCCAGCAGCGGGAACAGGGGGATGAACACTGAAGCTTTCTTT.

This sequence joins TRBV6-5 and TRBJ2-7; TRBD2 aligns across 7 bases. The germline V gene encodes CDR1 MNHEY and CDR2 SVGAGI. V dropped 6 bases and J dropped 3; count of bases not matched to a gene: 8. The CDR3 sequence is 14 residues long. The CDR3 DNA follows: TGTGCCAGCAGAACCGGGACTATCTTCTACGAGCAGTACTTC. The encoded protein is CASRTGTIFYEQYF.

The V and J genes are TRBV7-2 and TRBJ1-4; maybe TRBD1 (6 bases). Trimming cost V 2 bases and J 8 bases, with 12 bases left between them. Germline CDR1 SGHTA, CDR2 FQGNSA. There are 14 residues in the CDR3. The CDR3 sequence: CASSLMGGREKLFF. CDR3 in DNA: TGTGCCAGCAGCTTAATGGGGGGGCGGGAAAAACTGTTTTTT.

The chain employs TRBV19 and TRBJ2-1, with TRBD2 as a possible D gene (7 bases). Germline CDR1 LNHDA, CDR2 SQIVND (reference sequence). V shed 6 bases and J shed 9 bases, with 21 bases lying between them. The CDR3 runs to 15 residues. CDR3 loop: CASRLGASGKFEQFF. The CDR3 DNA is TGTGCCAGTAGGCTGGGGGCCAGCGGGAAGTTTGAGCAGTTCTTC.

This clone came up once. At one end the junction does not follow the germline gene, possibly because of a read error. The J gene is TRBJ2-1, the V gene TRBV7-7; perhaps TRBD1 as D (5 bases). This CDR3 spans 12 amino acids. In germline, CDR1 is SSHAT, CDR2 FNYEAQ (reference sequence). Here the CDR3 reads CASSHLRGEQFF. DNA for the CDR3: TGTGCTAGCAGCCATCTTAGGGGCGAGCAGTTCTTC.

This clone was seen once. The gene calls are TRBV7-9 and TRBJ2-3; 12 bases agree with TRBD2. Germline assignment: CDR1 SEHNR and CDR2 FQNEAQ (reference sequence). V dropped 3 bases and J dropped 5; count of bases not matched to a gene: 0. CDR3 length: 14 residues. CDR3 nucleotide sequence: TGTGCCAGCAGCTTGACTAGCGGGGGAGATACGCAGTATTTT. This sequence encodes CASSLTSGGDTQYF.

This clone was seen a single time. The chain joins TRBV30 to TRBJ1-2; maybe TRBD1 (5 bases). The V and J ends lost 4 bases and 7 bases respectively, with 13 bases between them. CDR3 length: 12 residues. The germline CDR1 and CDR2 sequences are GTSNPN and SVGIG (reference sequence). The CDR3 sequence is CAWTLGVSGYTF. CDR3 nucleotide sequence: TGTGCCTGGACCTTAGGGGTCTCTGGCTACACCTTC.

CDR3 in amino acids: CASSVAREGYGYTF. Written as DNA, the CDR3 is TGTGCCAGCAGCGTAGCCAGGGAGGGATATGGCTACACCTTC. V usage is TRBV9 and J usage is TRBJ1-2; D possibly corresponds to TRBD1 (5 bases). Looked up from germline, CDR1 is SGDLS and CDR2 is YYNGEE. V lost 0 bases and J lost 5, with 11 bases in between. The CDR3 runs to 14 residues. Based on the CDR3 plus reference TRBV9 and TRBJ1-2, the full variable domain is DSGVTQTPKHLITATGQRVTLRCSPRSGDLSVYWYQQSLDQGLQFLIQYYNGEERAKGNILERFSAQQFPDLHSELNLSSLELGDSALYFCASSVAREGYGYTFGSGTRLTVV.

CDR3 sequence (DNA): TGTGCCAGCAGCCCCCGGGACAGGGAAGAGACCCAGTACTTC. Translating gives CASSPRDREETQYF. The rearrangement links TRBV3-1 (or the pseudogene TRBV3-2) to TRBJ2-5; TRBD1 agrees at 9 bases. This CDR3 spans 14 amino acids. Trimming removed 4 bases from V and 3 bases from J; junction bases left unmatched: 3. The V gene's germline CDR1 is LGHDT and CDR2 YNNKEL (reference sequence).

The chain combines TRBV29-1 with TRBJ2-7, with TRBD1 matching over 9 bases. The CDR3 has 18 amino acids. V lost 7 bases to trimming and J lost 5 bases; unmatched junction nucleotides: 24. Germline V CDR1 and CDR2: SQVTM, ANQGSEA. CDR3 loop: CSENPWGTGCLPGDEQYF. The CDR3 region has the DNA TGCAGCGAAAACCCCTGGGGGACAGGGTGCCTACCGGGGGACGAGCAGTACTTC.

J is TRBJ2-2 and V is TRBV9; D is perhaps TRBD2 (5 bases). There are 16 residues in the CDR3. From germline, CDR1 is SGDLS and CDR2 YYNGEE. Trimming pared 1 base from V and 3 bases from J, leaving 13 bases between. CDR3 loop: CASSVTLRVDTGELFF. In nucleotides, the CDR3 is TGTGCCAGCAGCGTAACATTGCGGGTAGACACCGGGGAGCTGTTTTTT.

This clone was counted a single time. The chain joins TRBV13 to TRBJ2-1; weak D call: TRBD2 (5 bases). Germline V gives CDR1 PRHDT, CDR2 FYEKMQ (reference sequence). This CDR3 contains 15 residues. Trimming pared 3 bases from V and 4 bases from J, leaving 13 bases between. CDR3 bases: TGTGCCAGCAGCTTGGGGAGTTTAAGGTACAATGAGCAGTTCTTC. It specifies CASSLGSLRYNEQFF.

The J gene is TRBJ2-7, the V gene TRBV4-3, with 11 bases lining up with TRBD1. Germline CDR1 LGHNA, CDR2 YSLEER. CDR3 length: 14 amino acids. V was pared by 5 bases and J by 4 bases, with 4 bases of the junction left unmatched. This CDR3 reads CASSLDRGRYEQYF. CDR3 DNA: TGCGCCAGCAGCTTGGACAGGGGGCGTTACGAGCAGTACTTC.

The V gene is TRBV15, the J gene TRBJ1-1; D is uncertain. Trimming took off 0 bases at V and 1 base at J, with 9 bases between the two ends. CDR1 LNHNV and CDR2 YYDKDF come from the germline V gene (reference sequence). CDR3 length: 15 amino acids. The CDR3: CATSRDAYSNTEAFF. Written as DNA, the CDR3 is TGTGCCACCAGCAGAGATGCCTACTCGAACACTGAAGCTTTCTTT. The entire variable domain, with the rest obtained from reference TRBV15 and TRBJ1-1, is as follows: DAMVIQNPRYQVTQFGKPVTLSCSQTLNHNVMYWYQQKSSQAPKLLFHYYDKDFNNEADTPDNFQSRRPNTSFCFLDIRSPGLGDTAMYLCATSRDAYSNTEAFFGQGTRLTVV.

The chain recombines TRBV5-1 with TRBJ2-7, with a possible D match to TRBD2 (5 bases). V dropped 0 bases and J dropped 4 bases, with 11 bases sitting between them. The CDR3 spans 14 residues. The V gene's germline CDR1 is SGHRS and CDR2 YFSETQ. CDR3 region: CASSLGTLGYEQYF. The CDR3 region has the DNA TGCGCCAGCAGCTTGGGGACTCTTGGGTACGAGCAGTACTTC.

This clone showed up just a few times. This chain connects TRBV29-1 to TRBJ1-1; the D gene is possibly TRBD1 (6 bases). The CDR3 has 13 residues. The V end was cut by 6 bases, the J end by 3 bases, with 14 bases between. CDR1 and CDR2 from the germline V gene are SQVTM and ANQGSEA. CDR3 sequence: CSVLQGAYTEAFF. The DNA of the CDR3 is TGCAGCGTCCTACAGGGTGCGTACACTGAAGCTTTCTTT.

The chain carries TRBV14 and TRBJ2-2, with D possibly TRBD1 on 6 matching bases. The CDR3 extends over 18 amino acids. CDR1 and CDR2 (germline): SGHDN, FVKESK. Trimming stripped 4 bases from V and 5 bases from J, with 23 bases between. CDR3 residues: CASSRRTDSRRATGELFF. The CDR3 bases are TGTGCCAGCAGCCGCAGAACGGACAGCCGACGGGCAACCGGGGAGCTGTTTTTT.

This chain links TRBV2 with TRBJ2-2, with 8 bases aligning to TRBD1. The germline V gene encodes CDR1 SNHLY and CDR2 FYNNEI. The CDR3 spans 17 residues. The ends lost 2 bases at V and 4 bases at J; junction bases unmatched: 9. The CDR3 sequence is CASSERQGAPSTGELFF. CDR3 sequence (DNA): TGTGCCAGCAGTGAAAGGCAGGGGGCCCCGAGCACCGGGGAGCTGTTTTTT.

This rearrangement joins TRBV14 to TRBJ2-7, with unresolved D. From germline, CDR1 is SGHDN and CDR2 FVKESK. The V end lost 4 bases, the J end lost 0 bases, and 7 bases lay between the germline ends. CDR3 size: 13 residues. The CDR3 DNA reads as TGTGCCAGCAGCCCGACACGCTCCTACGAGCAGTACTTC. It codes for CASSPTRSYEQYF.

V gene TRBV2 combines with J gene TRBJ2-7; TRBD2 is a possible D gene (6 bases). Deletions cut 3 bases from V and 3 bases from J, with 9 bases between. The CDR3 length is 13 residues. The germline V gene encodes CDR1 SNHLY and CDR2 FYNNEI. The CDR3: CASSEGGNYEQYF. The CDR3 DNA is TGTGCCAGCAGTGAGGGGGGAAACTACGAGCAGTACTTC.

The chain couples TRBV10-2 to TRBJ1-6, with D hard to call. CDR3 length: 15 amino acids. Trimming took 9 bases from V and 0 from J, leaving 12 bases between them. CDR1 is WSHSY, CDR2 SAAADI, per germline. The CDR3 DNA is TGCGCCAGTGGGGTTGGGAGCTCCTATAATTCACCCCTCCACTTT. It is translated as CASGVGSSYNSPLHF.